This TCR beta chain was sequenced in a study of cytomegalovirus exposure and HLA in healthy donors. General observations from the study: Most TCR sequences were seen very rarely across donors, but some public TCRs occurred in many.

The PCR made use of 60 Vbeta and 13 Jbeta primers. TCRdb's copy holds only in-frame clones and misses some; the assay was immunoSEQ multiplex PCR. Here the sample spans roughly 80,000 clones, over 70% being singletons. To note about this clone: Its specificity is unknown.

The ends were cut back, 5 bases at V and 4 bases at J, with 21 bases in the middle. Germline V gives CDR1 SGHDT, CDR2 YYEEEE. This CDR3 spans 16 amino acids. V and J are TRBV5-6 and TRBJ1-1; possible D gene TRBD1, 6 bases. The sequenced material came from PBMCs. The receptor was derived from a woman aged 40-49 years in good health and CMV-seronegative. The CDR3 sequence is CASSFFRGGVSTEAFF. DNA for the CDR3: TGTGCCAGCAGTTTCTTCAGGGGCGGTGTGAGCACTGAAGCTTTCTTT.